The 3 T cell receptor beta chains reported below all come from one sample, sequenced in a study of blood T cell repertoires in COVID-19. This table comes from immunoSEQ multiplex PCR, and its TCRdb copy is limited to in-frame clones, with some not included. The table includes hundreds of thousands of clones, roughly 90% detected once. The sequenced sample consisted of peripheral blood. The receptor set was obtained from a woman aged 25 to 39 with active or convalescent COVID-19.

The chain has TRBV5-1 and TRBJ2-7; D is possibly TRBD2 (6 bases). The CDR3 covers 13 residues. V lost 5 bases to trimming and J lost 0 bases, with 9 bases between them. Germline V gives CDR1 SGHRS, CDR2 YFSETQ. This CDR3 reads CASSVGGSYEQYF. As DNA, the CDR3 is TGCGCCAGCAGTGTGGGGGGCTCCTACGAGCAGTACTTC.

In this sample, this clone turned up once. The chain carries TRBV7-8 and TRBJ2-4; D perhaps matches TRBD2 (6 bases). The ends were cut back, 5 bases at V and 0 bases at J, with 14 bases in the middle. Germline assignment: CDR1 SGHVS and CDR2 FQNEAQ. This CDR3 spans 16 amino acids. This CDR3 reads CASSTSSTLAKNIQYF. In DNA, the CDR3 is TGTGCCAGCAGCACTAGCAGTACTCTAGCCAAAAACATTCAGTACTTC. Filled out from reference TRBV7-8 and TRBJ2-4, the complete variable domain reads GAGVSQSPRYKVAKRGQDVALRCDPISGHVSLFWYQQALGQGPEFLTYFQNEAQLDKSGLPSDRFFAERPEGSVSTLKIQRTQQEDSAVYLCASSTSSTLAKNIQYFGAGTRLSVL.

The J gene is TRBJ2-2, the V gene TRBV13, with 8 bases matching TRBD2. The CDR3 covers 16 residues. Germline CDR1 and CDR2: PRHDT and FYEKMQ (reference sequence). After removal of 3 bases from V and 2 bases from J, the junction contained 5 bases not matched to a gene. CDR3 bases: TGTGCCAGCAGCTTTTGGCGGGGGGTAAACACCGGGGAGCTGTTTTTT. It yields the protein CASSFWRGVNTGELFF.